The TCR beta chain described here comes from a study of glioma-infiltrating T cells after dendritic cell vaccination. V trimming: 3 bases; J trimming: 5 bases; junction bases outside the gene matches: 8. The germline gives CDR1 SGHNT, CDR2 YYREEE (reference sequence). This CDR3 comprises 15 residues. This clone occurred a few times. Time point of the sample: after dendritic cell vaccination, including at tumor progression/relapse. Amplification used 60 V beta primers and 13 J beta primers. Sequencing used immunoSEQ multiplex PCR; TCRdb keeps in-frame clones, though not all of them. Of around 87,000 clones in the sample, roughly 87% were seen once.

V usage is TRBV5-4 and J usage is TRBJ2-5; 9 positions agree with TRBD1. This TCR was sampled from a human donor with glioblastoma. Sequencing used blood, obtained after dendritic cell vaccination. Here the CDR3 reads CASSSGQGRRETQYF. The CDR3 nucleotides read TGTGCCAGCAGCTCAGGACAGGGGAGGAGGGAGACCCAGTACTTC.